A selection of T cell receptor beta chains follows, all from one sample in a study of blood T cell repertoires in COVID-19. Method: immunoSEQ multiplex PCR; TCRdb's copy keeps in-frame clones and lacks some. The sample records fewer than 150,000 clones, about 87% being singletons. Sequencing was done on a sample of peripheral blood. The receptors come from a human donor in a cohort sampled during active COVID-19. CDR3s include the opening cysteine and the closing phenylalanine or tryptophan. The D gene is left open where the match is weak.

v_gene: TRBV11-3; j_gene: TRBJ2-2; d_gene: TRBD2; CDR3aa: CASSLDGLAGARTGELFF; CDR3nt: TGTGCCAGCAGCTTAGACGGACTAGCGGGGGCCCGTACCGGGGAGCTGTTTTTT
v_gene: TRBV6-1; j_gene: TRBJ2-1; d_gene: -; CDR3aa: CASSEAPHRSLDEQFF; CDR3nt: TGTGCCAGCAGTGAAGCCCCTCATCGCAGTCTCGATGAGCAGTTCTTC
v_gene: TRBV6-6; j_gene: TRBJ1-2; d_gene: -; CDR3aa: CASSSRELGYGYTF; CDR3nt: TGTGCCAGCAGTTCCCGCGAACTCGGCTATGGCTACACCTTC
v_gene: TRBV5-4; j_gene: TRBJ1-1; d_gene: -; CDR3aa: CASSLIGTNTEAFF; CDR3nt: TGTGCCAGCAGCTTGATAGGGACTAACACTGAAGCTTTCTTT
v_gene: TRBV6-2/TRBV6-3; j_gene: TRBJ1-5; d_gene: -; CDR3aa: CASSSGGNQPQHF; CDR3nt: TGTGCCAGCAGTTCAGGGGGCAATCAGCCCCAGCATTTT
v_gene: TRBV3-1/TRBV3-2; j_gene: TRBJ1-2; d_gene: -; CDR3aa: CASSQGAGGRGYTF; CDR3nt: TGTGCCAGCAGCCAGGGGGCGGGGGGGAGAGGCTACACCTTC
v_gene: TRBV12-5; j_gene: TRBJ2-5; d_gene: TRBD2; CDR3aa: CASGLSSGGFKETQYF; CDR3nt: TGTGCTAGTGGTTTGAGTAGCGGGGGCTTCAAAGAGACCCAGTACTTC
v_gene: TRBV25-1; j_gene: TRBJ1-4; d_gene: TRBD1; CDR3aa: CASSGGGQGGWNEKLFF; CDR3nt: TGTGCCAGCAGTGGAGGGGGACAGGGTGGTTGGAATGAAAAACTGTTTTTT
v_gene: TRBV18; j_gene: TRBJ2-7; d_gene: -; CDR3aa: CASSPPHGYEQYF; CDR3nt: TGTGCCAGCTCACCTCCGCACGGCTACGAGCAGTACTTC
v_gene: TRBV19; j_gene: TRBJ2-7; d_gene: TRBD2; CDR3aa: CASSIKGTSYEQYF; CDR3nt: TGTGCCAGTAGTATCAAAGGGACTAGCTACGAGCAGTACTTC
v_gene: TRBV7-9; j_gene: TRBJ1-4; d_gene: TRBD1; CDR3aa: CASREVGDRAATNEKLFF; CDR3nt: TGTGCCAGCAGAGAAGTGGGGGACAGGGCTGCAACTAATGAAAAACTGTTTTTT
v_gene: TRBV6-2/TRBV6-3; j_gene: TRBJ1-1; d_gene: -; CDR3aa: CASSFGQMNTEAFF; CDR3nt: TGTGCCAGCAGTTTTGGGCAGATGAACACTGAAGCTTTCTTT
v_gene: TRBV19; j_gene: TRBJ1-5; d_gene: -; CDR3aa: CASSMDSLRGQPQHF; CDR3nt: TGTGCCAGTAGTATGGACAGTCTCAGGGGTCAGCCCCAGCATTTT